This T cell receptor beta chain was identified in a study of T-cell reconstitution after alpha-beta-depleted transplantation in children. Study-wide points: Reportedly, only several hundred clones from non-depleted graft cells drove alpha-beta T-cell counts at about two months.

The CDR3 has 14 amino acids. V lost 3 bases and J lost 6, with 15 bases in between. Germline CDR1 reads LNHNV; CDR2 reads YYDKDF (reference sequence). A library of TCRbeta sequences, prepared with unique molecular identifiers, was generated. MiXCR was run by TCRdb on the PCR reads, yielding one entry per CDR3 protein. This sample has approximately 630,000 distinct CDR3 sequences, with around 13% found just once. Comment on this clonotype: The antigen is undetermined.

The chain employs TRBV15 and TRBJ2-7; D assignment may be TRBD1 or TRBD2 (6 bases each). The sequencing used PBMCs, collected before TCRalphabeta/CD19-depleted stem cell transplant. The sequence came from a girl aged 2 to 9 with congenital amegakaryocytic thrombocytopenia, due to receive a stem cell transplant. Here the CDR3 DNA reads TGTGCCACCAGCAGCGAAGGGGGAGGTTCCGAGCAGTACTTC. It encodes CATSSEGGGSEQYF.